One and the same sample provided the 9 T cell receptor beta chains below, sequenced in a study of shared clonotypes between healthy human individuals. Data came from immunoSEQ multiplex PCR; TCRdb stores just in-frame clones and leaves some out. The sample gives roughly 1,500,000 clones, nearly 99% of which show up once; approximately 0.44% is in the top ten. The sample was naive CD4+ T cells sorted from blood. The subset: CD45RA+ positively selected. The origin of the receptors is a young man in good health.

The chain uses TRBV7-9 and TRBJ2-7; D is perhaps TRBD1 (6 bases). Between the trimmed V and J ends, which lost 4 bases and 1 base, there was a span of 14 bases. The CDR3 covers 15 residues. CDR1 SEHNR and CDR2 FQNEAQ come from the germline V gene (reference sequence). The CDR3 DNA is TGTGCCAGCAGCTCGAGGGGGAGTATTTCCTACGAGCAGTACTTC. Amino acids: CASSSRGSISYEQYF.

J is TRBJ2-7 and V is TRBV10-3; no definite D call. V lost 8 bases, J lost 4 bases, and 21 bases lay in between. This CDR3 has 15 amino acids. Germline CDR1 ENHRY, CDR2 SYGVKD. The CDR3 spells CAIEDPANGHYEQYF. Written as DNA, the CDR3 is TGTGCCATCGAGGACCCGGCCAACGGTCATTACGAGCAGTACTTC.

The rearrangement uses TRBV25-1 and TRBJ2-7; no clear D gene. The CDR3 contains 13 residues. Trimming pared 2 bases from V and 2 bases from J, leaving 7 bases between. Germline-derived CDR1 and CDR2 are MGHDK and SYGVNS. The CDR3: CASSELGTYEQYF. CDR3 nucleotide sequence: TGTGCCAGCAGTGAACTTGGGACCTACGAGCAGTACTTC.

The V call is TRBV4-3, the J call TRBJ1-3; D perhaps matches TRBD1 (6 bases). Per the germline V gene, CDR1 is LGHNA and CDR2 is YSLEER. The CDR3 covers 17 residues. The V and J ends lost 1 base and 0 bases respectively, with 13 bases between them. This CDR3 is CASSQVRTDSSGNTIYF. In nucleotides, the CDR3 is TGCGCCAGCAGCCAAGTGCGAACGGACAGCTCTGGAAACACCATATATTTT.

Notes on this clone: The same CDR3 can be traced to other DNA sequences in this sample. This sequence joins TRBV5-1 and TRBJ2-7; unclear D gene. The germline V and J ends were trimmed by 4 bases and 0 bases, with 14 bases remaining between them. Germline CDR1 reads SGHRS; CDR2 reads YFSETQ. The CDR3 consists of 15 residues. CDR3 amino acids: CASSLRGISSYEQYF. The CDR3 coding sequence is TGCGCCAGCAGCCTGAGAGGTATAAGCTCCTACGAGCAGTACTTC.

The CDR3 is CSVEGSGWETQYF. In DNA, the CDR3 is TGCAGCGTTGAAGGGAGCGGGTGGGAGACCCAGTACTTC. The gene calls are TRBV29-1 and TRBJ2-5; TRBD2 might be the D (6 bases). Germline V gene data show CDR1 as SQVTM and CDR2 as ANQGSEA. Deletions cut 1 base from V and 5 bases from J, with 11 bases between. CDR3 size: 13 residues.

The chain carries TRBV10-3 and TRBJ2-2; 9 bases align to TRBD2. This CDR3 is 15 amino acids long. V was pared by 9 bases and J by 3 bases, with 8 bases of the junction left unmatched. Per germline, CDR1 ENHRY and CDR2 SYGVKD. The CDR3 region has the DNA TGTGCCATTGGTCCGCGGGAGGGGGACACCGGGGAGCTGTTTTTT. Translation: CAIGPREGDTGELFF.

CDR3 loop: CIISRGVEQFF. CDR3 sequence (DNA): TGCATCATTTCTAGAGGCGTGGAGCAGTTCTTC. The chain links TRBV20-1 to TRBJ2-1; the D is unclear. The CDR3 is made up of 11 amino acids. Germline V lookup: CDR1 DFQATT, CDR2 SNEGSKA (reference sequence).

Details on this clone: This sample also contains other DNA sequences that code for the same CDR3. The chain joins TRBV11-2 to TRBJ2-7; TRBD1 might be the D (6 bases). The CDR3 has 12 residues. Deletions cut 4 bases from V and 3 bases from J, with 7 bases between. Germline loops: CDR1 SGHAT, CDR2 FQNNGV. The CDR3 bases are TGTGCCAGCAGCTCACAGGGCTACGAGCAGTACTTC. Its translation is CASSSQGYEQYF. Full variable domain (remainder filled in from reference TRBV11-2 and TRBJ2-7): EAGVAQSPRYKIIEKRQSVAFWCNPISGHATLYWYQQILGQGPKLLIQFQNNGVVDDSQLPKDRFSAERLKGVDSTLKIQPAKLEDSAVYLCASSSQGYEQYFGPGTRLTVT.